In this sample, the clone carrying this TCR beta chain turned up a few times. Its target is not known. The sample comes from a study of T cell responses to AZD1222 COVID-19 vaccine. Study observations and caveats: Baseline seropositivity occurred in only a handful of AZD1222 recipients. Clonal diversity may have been underestimated, and the donors were mostly white British, with more females than males. Spike-wide vaccine-associated CD4 TCRs dominated at 160-218 and 743-854. Reportedly, nearly half the spike-specific TCRs target unmutated variant regions.

This CDR3 is 17 amino acids long. Assay used: immunoSEQ multiplex PCR; TCRdb lists only in-frame clones, some missing. In the table there are 100,000 to 150,000 clones, around 92% of which are singletons. The origin of this receptor is an adult in good health. The input for sequencing was peripheral blood, taken on day 0 of AZD1222 vaccination. This chain connects TRBV21-1 to TRBJ1-6; the listed D gene, TRBD1, was not tested against the DNA. TRBV21-1 is designated a pseudogene. CDR3 DNA sequence: TGTGCCAGCAGCAAAGTGCAGAGACAGTTCTTTAATTCGGCCCTCCACTTT. It codes for CASSKVQRQFFNSALHF.